This T cell receptor (beta chain) was recovered during a study of blood T cell repertoires in COVID-19. Across the study: The origin of the acute and convalescent COVID-19 samples was the United States, Italy and Spain. The analysed material was cDNA or gDNA that came from T cells, B-cell-depleted T cells, or PBMCs.

Libraries were prepared by immunoSEQ multiplex PCR; TCRdb keeps only in-frame clonotypes and omits some of them. Of about 140,000 clones in the sample, around 84% were seen once. V lost 8 bases, J lost 6 bases, and 16 bases lay in between. The CDR3 is 14 amino acids. The germline V gene has CDR1 KGHDR and CDR2 SFDVKD. This TCR came from a human donor in a cohort sampled during active COVID-19. The J gene is TRBJ2-1, the V gene TRBV24-1; D is perhaps TRBD2 (7 bases). The sequencing sample was made of peripheral blood. The CDR3 bases are TGTGCCACCATACTAGCGAGGACAGTCAATGAGCAGTTCTTC. Translated: CATILARTVNEQFF.